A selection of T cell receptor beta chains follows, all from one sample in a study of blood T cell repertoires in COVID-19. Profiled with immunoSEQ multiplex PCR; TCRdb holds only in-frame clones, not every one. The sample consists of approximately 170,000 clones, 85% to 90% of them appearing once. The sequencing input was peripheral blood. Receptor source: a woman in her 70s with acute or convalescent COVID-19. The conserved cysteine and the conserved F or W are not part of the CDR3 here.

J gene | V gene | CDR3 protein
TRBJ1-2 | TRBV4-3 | ASSQGTGGTYGYT
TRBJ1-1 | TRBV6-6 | ATKADTEAF
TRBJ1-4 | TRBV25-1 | ASSPYNEKLF
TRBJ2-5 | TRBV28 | ASSPGFLAGPETQY
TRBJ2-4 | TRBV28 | ASSLPAGSAKNIQY
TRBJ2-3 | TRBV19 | ASTLGQGRTDTQY
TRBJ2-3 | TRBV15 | ATGGGGFTDTQY
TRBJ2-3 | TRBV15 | ATSRDHSWRFGTDTQY
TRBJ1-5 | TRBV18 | ASSPPGGRNQPQH
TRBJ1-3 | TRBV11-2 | ASSLGDRVTGNTIY
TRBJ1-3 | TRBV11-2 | ASSLEGLAGNTIY
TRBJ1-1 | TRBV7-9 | ASSRTNTEAF
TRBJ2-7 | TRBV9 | ASSVDGEPLGEQY
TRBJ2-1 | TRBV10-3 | AINGAGGALDEQF
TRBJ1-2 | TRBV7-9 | ASSFDTYGYT
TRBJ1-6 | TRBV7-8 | ASSLGYSSNSPLH
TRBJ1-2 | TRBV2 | ASRDGGMSNYGYT
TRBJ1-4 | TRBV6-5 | ASSTRAGEEKLF
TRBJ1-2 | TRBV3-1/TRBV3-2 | ASSAPGTGDYGYT
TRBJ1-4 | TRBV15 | ATSTRARANEKLF
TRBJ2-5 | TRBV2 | ASSGLETQY
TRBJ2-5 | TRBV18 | ASSPSGKRNQETQY
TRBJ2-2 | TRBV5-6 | ASSSTGTGNTGELF
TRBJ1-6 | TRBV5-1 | ASSPGWDRDNSPLH
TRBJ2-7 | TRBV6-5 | ASRYTGTGSYEQY
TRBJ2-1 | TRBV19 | ASSEHPRDSRNEQF
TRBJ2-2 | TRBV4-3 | ASSRGGLAGGTGELF
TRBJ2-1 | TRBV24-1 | ATSGASGSEEQF
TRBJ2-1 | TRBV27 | ASGPEVPWLFPYNEQF
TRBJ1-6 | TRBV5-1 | ASSLAGHNNSPLH
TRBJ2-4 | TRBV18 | ASSPPMGSKNIQY
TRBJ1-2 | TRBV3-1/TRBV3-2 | AVYGGPRYGYT
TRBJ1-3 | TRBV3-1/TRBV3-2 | ASSLYDRGKRIY
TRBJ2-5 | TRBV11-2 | ASSSLRRETQY
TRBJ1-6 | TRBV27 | ASSLSGGSYNSPLH
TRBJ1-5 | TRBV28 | ASSLYTQGVYSNQPQH
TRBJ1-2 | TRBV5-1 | ASTWGQGGNYGYT
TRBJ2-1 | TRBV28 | ASSLTPPGLAQYNEQF
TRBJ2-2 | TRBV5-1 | ASSHGDTGELF
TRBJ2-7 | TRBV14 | ASSEGTSFPDRQY
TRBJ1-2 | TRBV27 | ATREGGRGYT
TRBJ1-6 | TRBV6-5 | ASNRGQNSPLH
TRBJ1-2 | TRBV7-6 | ASSRLQRTPYGYT
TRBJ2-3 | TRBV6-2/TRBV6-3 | ASSLWAGVVDTQY
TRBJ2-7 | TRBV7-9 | ASSLDLLGRMPPRYEQY
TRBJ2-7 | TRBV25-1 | ASSERRQHGPDEQY
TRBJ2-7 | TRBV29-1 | SVRGGYAYEQY
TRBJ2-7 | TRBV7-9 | ASSLSAGYEQY
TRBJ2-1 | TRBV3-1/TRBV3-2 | ASSQEDSAYNEQF